Following are 23 T cell receptor beta chains from one sample sequenced in a study of molecular identifiers for immune sequencing clone quantification. MiXCR, run by TCRdb on the PCR reads, gives a single entry per CDR3 protein. In the table there are over 550,000 distinct CDR3 sequences, about 25% of which are singletons. Sequencing input: naive CD8+ T cells from blood, with Jurkat cell RNA spiked in. Regarding subset: FACS-sorted CD8+CD4-CCR7+CD45RA+ naive T cells. The receptors were gathered from a human donor in good health. Some libraries in this study had Jurkat cell RNA spiked in.

This clonotype was seen a handful of times. V is TRBV9 and J is TRBJ2-7; D gene unclear. Germline loops: CDR1 SGDLS, CDR2 YYNGEE. V shed 3 bases and J shed 7 bases, with 14 bases lying between them. This CDR3 is built from 13 residues. The CDR3 loop reads CASSANPYQEQYF. The CDR3, as DNA: TGTGCCAGCAGCGCCAACCCTTACCAGGAGCAGTACTTC.

This clonotype was seen ten or more times. The rearrangement joins TRBV6-5 to TRBJ2-5; possibly TRBD1 for D (6 bases). Trimming removed 2 bases at V and 7 bases at J, with 8 bases between. The length of the CDR3 is 12 residues. CDR1 is MNHEY and CDR2 is SVGAGI in the germline V gene. DNA for the CDR3: TGTGCCAGCAGTTACCTAGGGGGGACCCAGTACTTC. Encoded protein: CASSYLGGTQYF.

This clonotype appeared many times. This chain links TRBV5-6 with TRBJ2-7, with D unclear. Germline assignment: CDR1 SGHDT and CDR2 YYEEEE. The CDR3 is 14 residues long. V dropped 5 bases and J dropped 0 bases, with 12 bases sitting between them. The CDR3 nucleotides read TGTGCCAGCAGGCATCAAGGTAGCTCCTACGAGCAGTACTTC. As protein: CASRHQGSSYEQYF.

V usage is TRBV27 and J usage is TRBJ1-1; unclear D gene. CDR3 length: 15 residues. Trimming took 2 bases from V and 2 from J, leaving 12 bases between them. CDR1 MNHEY and CDR2 SMNVEV come from the germline V gene (reference sequence). The CDR3 DNA sequence: TGTGCCAGCAGTTTAATCATGGGTCACAACACTGAAGCTTTCTTT. This encodes CASSLIMGHNTEAFF.

The genes are TRBV19 and TRBJ1-1, with D maybe TRBD1 (5 bases). CDR1 is LNHDA, CDR2 SQIVND, per germline (reference sequence). The CDR3 runs to 13 residues. Trimming removed 6 bases from V and 11 bases from J, with 19 bases in between. This CDR3 is CASSFFQGTGAFF. CDR3 coding DNA: TGTGCCAGTAGCTTCTTTCAGGGAACGGGGGCTTTCTTT.

In this sample, this clonotype turned up many times. J is TRBJ2-5 and V is TRBV12-3 or TRBV12-4; 13 bases map to TRBD2. V lost 6 bases to trimming and J lost 1 base; unmatched junction nucleotides: 5. This CDR3 region has 16 residues. CDR3 residues: CASRRRLAGGQETQYF. The CDR3 nucleotides are TGTGCCAGCAGACGTCGACTAGCGGGGGGCCAAGAGACCCAGTACTTC.

This clonotype was seen repeatedly, ten times or more. The genes are TRBV14 and TRBJ1-1; D gene uncertain. The V end lost 4 bases, the J end lost 6 bases, and 15 bases lay between the germline ends. This CDR3 comprises 14 residues. Per the germline V gene, CDR1 is SGHDN and CDR2 is FVKESK. CDR3 in DNA: TGTGCCAGCAGCCCCCGACCGGGAGGCCCTGAAGCTTTCTTT. The encoded protein is CASSPRPGGPEAFF.

This clonotype appeared a few times. The V call is TRBV7-2, the J call TRBJ2-5, with a tentative D call TRBD2 (6 bases). The CDR3 runs 14 residues. CDR1 is SGHTA and CDR2 is FQGNSA in the germline V gene. Trimming pared 6 bases from V and 5 bases from J, leaving 16 bases between. In nucleotides, the CDR3 is TGTGCCAGCAGGACCGCCGGGAGCGGGGAGACCCAGTACTTC. Protein sequence: CASRTAGSGETQYF.

This clonotype showed up many times. V and J are TRBV2 and TRBJ2-3; D perhaps matches TRBD1 (6 bases). The germline gives CDR1 SNHLY, CDR2 FYNNEI. The CDR3 has 17 amino acids. V shed 0 bases and J shed 0 bases, with 13 bases lying between them. The CDR3 here is CASSEAETGPSTDTQYF. In nucleotides, the CDR3 is TGTGCCAGCAGTGAAGCTGAGACAGGACCTAGCACAGATACGCAGTATTTT.

Comment on this clonotype: A much more abundant neighbour one base away suggests this may be a read error. The chain combines TRBV20-1 with TRBJ2-7; D gene ambiguous. CDR1 and CDR2 from the germline V gene are DFQATT and SNEGSKA (reference sequence). The CDR3 spans 14 residues. The germline V and J ends were trimmed by 7 bases and 0 bases, with 16 bases remaining between them. In nucleotides, the CDR3 is TGCAGTGGCGAAAATGCTGTAAGCTCCTACGAGCAGTACTTC. Protein: CSGENAVSSYEQYF.

The chain carries TRBV14 and TRBJ2-2, with TRBD1 matching over 11 bases. CDR1 SGHDN and CDR2 FVKESK come from the germline V gene. Trimming removed 4 bases from V and 5 bases from J; junction bases left unmatched: 6. The CDR3 spans 16 residues. In DNA form, the CDR3 reads TGTGCCAGCAGCCGGACAGGGGGCTTCGGGACCGGGGAGCTGTTTTTT. It yields the protein CASSRTGGFGTGELFF.

This clonotype was observed a few times. V is TRBV7-7 and J is TRBJ2-5; D tentatively reads TRBD1 or TRBD2 (7 bases each). The V end was cut by 1 base, the J end by 3 bases, with 12 bases between. Germline lookup yields CDR1 SSHAT and CDR2 FNYEAQ (reference sequence). The CDR3 totals 15 residues. CDR3 loop: CASSLVGGTEETQYF. DNA for the CDR3: TGTGCCAGCAGCTTAGTGGGAGGGACAGAAGAGACCCAGTACTTC.

As regards this clonotype: This CDR3 is missing its conserved last phenylalanine or tryptophan, likely due to a read error. The DNA is omitted, as the CDR3 cannot be located on it reliably, and the CDR3 follows TCRdb's listing. This chain joins TRBV29-1 and TRBJ2-3. Germline V CDR1 and CDR2: SQVTM, ANQGSEA. The CDR3 extends over 13 residues, inclusive of both ends. The CDR3 is CSVSNINTDTHYL.

This clonotype has more than one count but fewer than ten. This chain uses TRBV21-1 with TRBJ1-1. TRBV21-1 is listed as a pseudogene. The CDR3 consists of 15 residues. The CDR3: CASSRGGGQNTEAFF. The CDR3 nucleotides are TGTGCCAGCTCTAGGGGAGGGGGGCAGAACACTGAAGCTTTCTTT.

About this clonotype itself: As the CDR3 is not closed by the conserved phenylalanine or tryptophan, this likely results from a read error. This rearrangement joins TRBV20-1 to TRBJ2-7, with 10 bases fitting TRBD2. V shed 4 bases and J 3 bases; nucleotides not matched to a gene: 3. CDR1 and CDR2 (germline): DFQATT, SNEGSKA (reference sequence). CDR3 length: 13 residues. CDR3 coding DNA: TGCAGTGCTACGGGACTAGCGAGCTACGAGCAGTACTCC. Amino acid sequence: CSATGLASYEQYS.

The V and J genes are TRBV7-8 and TRBJ1-5; weak D call: TRBD1 (5 bases). The germline V gene encodes CDR1 SGHVS and CDR2 FQNEAQ. V shed 5 bases and J shed 4 bases, with 15 bases lying between them. This CDR3 comprises 15 residues. The chain's CDR3 is CASSEGTFLNQPQHF. The DNA of the CDR3 is TGTGCCAGCAGCGAAGGGACTTTTCTGAATCAGCCCCAGCATTTT.

Ten or more counts support this clonotype. The rearrangement uses TRBV28 and TRBJ2-7, with TRBD2 identical over 9 bases. Germline V gives CDR1 MDHEN, CDR2 SYDVKM. The CDR3 extends over 14 amino acids. V lost 5 bases to trimming and J lost 4 bases; unmatched junction nucleotides: 6. The CDR3 region has the DNA TGTGCCAGCAGTCCCCTTAGCGGGAGTTACGAGCAGTACTTC. Its translation is CASSPLSGSYEQYF.

This clonotype has ten or more counts. The CDR3: CASSLAPGNTIYF. CDR3 bases: TGTGCCAGCAGCTTAGCTCCTGGAAACACCATATATTTT. The chain recombines TRBV7-6 with TRBJ1-3; D remains ambiguous. The CDR3 spans 13 residues. The V end was cut by 0 bases, the J end by 2 bases, with 2 bases between. CDR1 is SGHVS, CDR2 FNYEAQ, per germline. The whole variable domain, filled in from reference TRBV7-6 and TRBJ1-3, reads GAGVSQSPRYKVTKRGQDVALRCDPISGHVSLYWYRQALGQGPEFLTYFNYEAQQDKSGLPNDRFSAERPEGSISTLTIQRTEQRDSAMYRCASSLAPGNTIYFGEGSWLTVV.

The chain uses TRBV20-1 and TRBJ2-2; D may be TRBD2 (5 bases). This CDR3 spans 13 amino acids. Germline values: CDR1 DFQATT, CDR2 SNEGSKA (reference sequence). Trimming removed 6 bases at V and 3 bases at J, with 11 bases between. CDR3 amino acids: CSAMDGDTGELFF. CDR3 sequence (DNA): TGCAGTGCAATGGACGGGGACACCGGGGAGCTGTTTTTT.

Regarding this clonotype: The junction differs from germline at one of its ends, possibly a read error. In DNA form, the CDR3 reads TGTACCAGCATCCAAACACAAGGGGCACCTGGAAACACCATATATTTT. This translates into CTSIQTQGAPGNTIYF. This chain joins TRBV4-2 and TRBJ1-3, with a weak D call TRBD1 (5 bases). The CDR3 is 16 amino acids. From germline, CDR1 is LGHNA and CDR2 YNFKEQ.

In this sample, this clonotype turned up many times. The CDR3 spells CASSQRNSYEQYF. In nucleotides, the CDR3 is TGTGCCAGCAGCCAAAGAAACTCCTACGAGCAGTACTTC. The chain uses TRBV6-6 and TRBJ2-7, with no clear D. Deletions cut 6 bases from V and 0 bases from J, with 9 bases between. Per germline, CDR1 MNHNY and CDR2 SVGAGI (reference sequence). CDR3 length equals 13 residues.

Details on this clonotype: A junction boundary mismatches the germline segment, possibly from a read error. The chain joins TRBV7-6 to TRBJ2-3; D gene ambiguous. The CDR3 is 15 amino acids. Per germline, CDR1 SGHVS and CDR2 FNYEAQ. The CDR3 protein is CANSQEMGYGDTQYF. CDR3 nucleotides: TGTGCCAACAGCCAAGAGATGGGCTACGGAGATACGCAGTATTTT.

This clonotype was seen only a few times. The chain joins TRBV27 to TRBJ2-7; possibly TRBD1 for D (5 bases). CDR1 is MNHEY and CDR2 is SMNVEV in the germline V gene (reference sequence). The CDR3 contains 13 residues. Deletions cut 5 bases from V and 6 bases from J, with 14 bases between. The CDR3 protein is CASSLQPDSEQYF. The CDR3 DNA follows: TGTGCCAGCAGTCTACAACCAGACAGCGAGCAGTACTTC.